The 3 T cell receptor beta chains in this list originate from one sample, sequenced in a study of shared clonotypes between healthy human individuals. Assay used: immunoSEQ multiplex PCR; TCRdb lists only in-frame clones, some missing. In the table there are roughly 500,000 clones, 95% to 96% of which are singletons. The sequencing sample was made of naive CD4+ T cells sorted from blood. Subset noted: CD45RA+ positively selected. These receptors were obtained from a woman in her thirties in good health.

The chain combines TRBV28 with TRBJ1-4; weak D call: TRBD1 (6 bases). Germline V gene sequence: CDR1 MDHEN, CDR2 SYDVKM. Trimming shortened V by 5 bases and J by 1 base, and 8 bases separated the two germline ends. The CDR3 loop spans 14 amino acids. The CDR3 bases are TGTGCCAGCAGTGAACAGGGAACTAATGAAAAACTGTTTTTT. It codes for CASSEQGTNEKLFF.

V is TRBV5-6 and J is TRBJ1-2; TRBD1 matches 8 bases. The CDR3 contains 15 residues. Germline trimming cut 5 bases from V and 5 bases from J; bases unmatched to any gene: 11. Germline V gives CDR1 SGHDT, CDR2 YYEEEE. The CDR3 loop reads CASSKRQGMEYGYTF. CDR3 DNA: TGTGCCAGCAGTAAAAGACAGGGGATGGAGTATGGCTACACCTTC.

V usage is TRBV30 and J usage is TRBJ2-3; D unclear. Germline V gives CDR1 GTSNPN, CDR2 SVGIG (reference sequence). V was trimmed by 4 bases and J by 1 base, leaving 12 bases between them. The CDR3 contains 14 residues. CDR3 amino acids: CAWIRGPGTDTQYF. In DNA, the CDR3 is TGTGCCTGGATTAGAGGCCCGGGCACAGATACGCAGTATTTT.